This paragraph covers one T cell receptor (beta chain) sequence. The antigen remains undetermined. The V and J ends lost 7 bases and 3 bases respectively, with 15 bases between them. Germline V gene lookup returns CDR1 MNHNY and CDR2 SVGAGI (reference sequence). The CDR3 has 14 residues. This record comes from a study of cytomegalovirus exposure and HLA in healthy donors. Study-level results: Some V segments (TRBV6-2 and TRBV6-3 among them) were excluded as indistinguishable.

The PCR used 60 Vbeta and 13 Jbeta primers. Sequencing was performed with immunoSEQ multiplex PCR; in TCRdb, only in-frame clones are kept and a portion is missing. The sample has 120,000 or so clones, more than 80% seen once; the top ten hold roughly 9.6%. This clonotype was obtained from a man aged 25 to 40 in good health and CMV-seropositive. The V call is TRBV6-6, the J call TRBJ1-1, with D possibly being TRBD1 (6 bases). Input material: PBMCs. The CDR3 loop reads CASNSWDTYTEAFF. The CDR3 DNA sequence: TGTGCCAGCAACTCCTGGGACACCTACACTGAAGCTTTCTTT.